Shown below are 21 T cell receptor beta chains from a single sample sequenced in a study of control samples from healthy donors and cancer patients (dated by TCRdb to the early 2020s). The library was generated by the immunoSEQ multiplex PCR assay. As stored in TCRdb, this immuneACCESS dataset retains in-frame rearrangements with V and J assigned. A fraction of the clones does not appear; measured against another copy, unresolved V genes explain less than half of the discrepancy, and the remainder lacks a known reason. Here the sample has 68,000 or so clones; 83% occur a single time. Clones ranked in the top ten supply about 15% of the sample. Sequenced material: blood. The source is a man aged 60 to 75 in good health.

The chain couples TRBV19 to TRBJ1-1; D gene uncertain. The CDR3 is made up of 13 amino acids. CDR1 and CDR2 (germline): LNHDA, SQIVND (reference sequence). V dropped 1 base and J dropped 2 bases, with 5 bases sitting between them. The CDR3 sequence is CASSIASNTEAFF. CDR3 nucleotides: TGTGCCAGTAGTATAGCCTCTAACACTGAAGCTTTCTTT.

The count of this clone is one. V and J are TRBV5-5 and TRBJ1-1; D gene ambiguous. Trimming removed 0 bases at V and 4 bases at J, with 7 bases between. Germline CDR1 SGHKS, CDR2 YYEKEE (reference sequence). This CDR3 region has 13 residues. For the CDR3, the DNA is TGTGCCAGCAGCTTGGTTATGGGCACTGAAGCTTTCTTT. It specifies CASSLVMGTEAFF.

CDR3 loop: CASSFAGDYEQYF. For the CDR3, the DNA is TGTGCCAGCAGCTTTGCAGGGGACTACGAGCAGTACTTC. This rearrangement joins TRBV5-4 to TRBJ2-7; possibly TRBD1 for D (6 bases). Trimming shortened V by 2 bases and J by 3 bases, and 9 bases separated the two germline ends. Germline CDR1 is SGHNT and CDR2 is YYREEE (reference sequence). The CDR3 sequence is 13 residues long.

This sequence joins TRBV25-1 and TRBJ2-1; possible D gene TRBD2, 6 bases. Germline V gene data show CDR1 as MGHDK and CDR2 as SYGVNS. The CDR3 runs to 13 residues. V lost 7 bases and J 9 bases, leaving 16 bases between the germline ends. In DNA, the CDR3 is TGTGCCAGCAACCCGGGAGCTGGAGGTGAGCAGTTCTTC. This sequence encodes CASNPGAGGEQFF.

This clone was counted a few times. V is TRBV11-2 and J is TRBJ2-7; maybe TRBD2 (7 bases). Germline CDR1 is SGHAT and CDR2 is FQNNGV. The CDR3 has 15 residues. The V gene lost 1 base and the J gene lost 5 bases, with 15 bases spanning the gap. The CDR3 loop reads CASSLGGGAGHEQYF. In nucleotides, the CDR3 is TGTGCCAGCAGCTTAGGAGGGGGGGCGGGCCACGAGCAGTACTTC.

The V and J genes are TRBV7-9 and TRBJ1-1, with D unresolved. The germline V gene encodes CDR1 SEHNR and CDR2 FQNEAQ (reference sequence). Trimming cost V 5 bases and J 1 base, with 8 bases left between them. CDR3 length: 13 residues. In nucleotides, the CDR3 is TGTGCCAGCAGCATCAGAACGAACACTGAAGCTTTCTTT. Translation: CASSIRTNTEAFF. Looking up the rest from reference TRBV7-9 and TRBJ1-1 gives the full variable domain: DTGVSQNPRHKITKRGQNVTFRCDPISEHNRLYWYRQTLGQGPEFLTYFQNEAQLEKSRLLSDRFSAERPKGSFSTLEIQRTEQGDSAMYLCASSIRTNTEAFFGQGTRLTVV.

The genes are TRBV7-9 and TRBJ1-4; 8 bases match TRBD1. Germline-derived CDR1 and CDR2 are SEHNR and FQNEAQ (reference sequence). V gave up 3 bases and J gave up 5 bases; unmatched junction bases: 5. This CDR3 has 15 residues. This chain's CDR3 is CASSFWGQANEKLFF. In DNA form, the CDR3 reads TGTGCCAGCAGCTTTTGGGGACAGGCGAATGAAAAACTGTTTTTT.

The chain carries TRBV6-5 and TRBJ2-1; 11 nucleotides agree with TRBD2. Germline V lookup: CDR1 MNHEY, CDR2 SVGAGI. The CDR3 contains 15 residues. The trim removed 5 bases at V and 4 bases at J, leaving 4 bases unmatched. For the CDR3, the DNA is TGTGCCAGCAGTAAGTCTAGCGGGAGGTACAATGAGCAGTTCTTC. Its protein is CASSKSSGRYNEQFF.

The chain couples TRBV7-2 to TRBJ1-5, with TRBD1 as a possible D gene (5 bases). This CDR3 comprises 14 residues. Trimming pared 2 bases from V and 5 bases from J, leaving 10 bases between. CDR1 and CDR2 from the germline V gene are SGHTA and FQGNSA. In nucleotides, the CDR3 is TGTGCCAGCAGCTTATCCCCAGGGTATCAGCCCCAGCATTTT. This gives the protein CASSLSPGYQPQHF.

The CDR3 DNA reads TGTGCCTGGAGTGAGGGGCGCGGCTACACCTTC. It specifies CAWSEGRGYTF. This sequence joins TRBV30 and TRBJ1-2; a weak D match, TRBD1 (5 bases). CDR3 length: 11 residues. Trimming removed 1 base from V and 8 bases from J, with 8 bases in between. Germline CDR1 is GTSNPN and CDR2 is SVGIG (reference sequence). The variable domain in full, with the rest retrieved from reference TRBV30 and TRBJ1-2, is SQTIHQWPATLVQPVGSPLSLECTVEGTSNPNLYWYRQAAGRGLQLLFYSVGIGQISSEVPQNLSASRPQDRQFILSSKKLLLSDSGFYLCAWSEGRGYTFGSGTRLTVV.

J is TRBJ2-1 and V is TRBV5-1; the match to TRBD2 covers 10 bases. CDR3 length: 14 residues. The V segment lost 3 bases and the J segment 10 bases; nucleotides outside the gene matches: 7. Germline CDR1 is SGHRS and CDR2 is YFSETQ. CDR3 bases: TGCGCCAGCAGCTCACTAGCGGGAAGCCAAGAGCAGTTCTTC. Amino acid sequence: CASSSLAGSQEQFF.

This sequence joins TRBV11-3 and TRBJ2-7; D is undetermined. Trimming took 2 bases from V and 0 from J, leaving 11 bases between them. CDR3 length: 15 amino acids. The V gene's germline CDR1 is SGHNT and CDR2 YENEEA. The chain's CDR3 is CASSLLTETSYEQYF. Written as DNA, the CDR3 is TGTGCCAGCAGCTTACTGACCGAGACCTCCTACGAGCAGTACTTC.

V and J are TRBV3-1 (or the pseudogene TRBV3-2) and TRBJ2-3; 8 nucleotides align to TRBD2. The junction had 4 bases not matched to a gene; V was cut back by 1 base and J by 4 bases. From germline, CDR1 is LGHDT and CDR2 YNNKEL (reference sequence). The CDR3 runs to 15 residues. The CDR3 reads CASSQGGLDADTQYF. The CDR3 DNA sequence: TGTGCCAGCAGCCAAGGGGGACTAGACGCAGATACGCAGTATTTT.

Comment on this clone: This CDR3 fails to terminate in the conserved phenylalanine or tryptophan, so it likely reflects a read error. Because the CDR3's place on the DNA is in doubt, the DNA is left out and the CDR3 is given as listed by TCRdb. V is TRBV28 and J is TRBJ1-1; the table's TRBD1 call for D was not verified on the DNA. The length of the CDR3 is 14 amino acids, counting both ends. Germline V gene sequence: CDR1 MDHEN, CDR2 SYDVKM. CDR3: CVSSEKQGFPKLAP.

The chain has TRBV5-1 and TRBJ2-7; 8 nucleotides match TRBD1. The CDR3 covers 14 residues. Germline V CDR1 and CDR2: SGHRS, YFSETQ. Unmatched junction bases numbered 4, after V lost 3 bases and J lost 2 bases. The CDR3 sequence: CASSSDRAPYEQYF. CDR3 coding DNA: TGCGCCAGCAGCTCGGACAGGGCGCCCTACGAGCAGTACTTC. The full variable domain, with the rest looked up from reference TRBV5-1 and TRBJ2-7, is KAGVTQTPRYLIKTRGQQVTLSCSPISGHRSVSWYQQTPGQGLQFLFEYFSETQRNKGNFPGRFSGRQFSNSRSEMNVSTLELGDSALYLCASSSDRAPYEQYFGPGTRLTVT.

V and J are TRBV18 and TRBJ2-1, with TRBD2 identical over 13 bases. The CDR3 spans 16 residues. The junction had 11 bases not matched to a gene; V was cut back by 6 bases and J by 9 bases. The germline V gene encodes CDR1 KGHSH and CDR2 LQKENI. In nucleotides, the CDR3 is TGTGCCAGCTCTCAAAGGACTAGCGGGAGTGGCAGTGAGCAGTTCTTC. Its translation is CASSQRTSGSGSEQFF.

V and J are TRBV27 and TRBJ1-2, with 7 bases aligning to TRBD1. This CDR3 contains 15 residues. V gave up 2 bases and J gave up 4 bases; unmatched junction bases: 7. The V gene's germline CDR1 is MNHEY and CDR2 SMNVEV (reference sequence). CDR3 region: CASSLRGRPPYGYTF. CDR3 DNA sequence: TGTGCCAGCAGTTTAAGGGGGCGGCCCCCCTATGGCTACACCTTC.

For the CDR3, the DNA is TGTGCCAGCAGCTTAGTGAGCGGGAGCTCCTACGAGCAGTACTTC. It is translated as CASSLVSGSSYEQYF. The V gene is TRBV11-2, the J gene TRBJ2-7, with 8 positions matching TRBD2. The CDR3 spans 15 residues. V lost 1 base to trimming and J lost 0 bases; unmatched junction nucleotides: 2. The germline gives CDR1 SGHAT, CDR2 FQNNGV.

The V call is TRBV7-2, the J call TRBJ2-7; 9 bases are shared with TRBD1. Unmatched junction bases numbered 11, after V lost 5 bases and J lost 3 bases. The CDR3 sequence is 16 residues long. The germline V gene encodes CDR1 SGHTA and CDR2 FQGNSA. The CDR3 protein is CASSPRGDRVSYEQYF. CDR3 DNA sequence: TGTGCCAGCAGCCCTAGGGGGGACAGGGTAAGCTACGAGCAGTACTTC.

The V call is TRBV18, the J call TRBJ2-3; 11 bases match TRBD1. The germline CDR1 and CDR2 sequences are KGHSH and LQKENI. The CDR3 runs to 15 residues. Losses at the gene ends were 4 bases for V and 0 bases for J; bases not matched to a gene: 0. CDR3 coding DNA: TGTGCCAGCTCACGGGACAGGGGGAGCACAGATACGCAGTATTTT. As protein: CASSRDRGSTDTQYF.

V and J are TRBV5-1 and TRBJ1-3; the match to TRBD1 covers 7 bases. This CDR3 spans 15 amino acids. The V gene end was trimmed by 7 bases and the J gene end by 4 bases; junction bases not matched to a gene: 11. Germline values: CDR1 SGHRS, CDR2 YFSETQ. The CDR3 region is CASRNSGTVGNTIYF. CDR3 nucleotide sequence: TGCGCCAGCCGCAACAGTGGGACAGTCGGAAACACCATATATTTT.